This TCR beta chain emerged from a study of neoadjuvant anti-PD-1 for oral cavity cancer. TCRdb's copy holds only in-frame clones and misses some; the assay was immunoSEQ multiplex PCR. Of approximately 74,000 clones in the sample, about 84% were seen once. This CDR3 contains 14 residues. V was cut by 0 bases and J by 7 bases, with 12 bases left in between. CDR1 MNHEY and CDR2 SVGAGI come from the germline V gene. The chain is built from TRBV6-5 and TRBJ1-1; D is ambiguous. This sequence was found in a person aged 40-85 years with oral cavity squamous cell carcinoma. Sequencing was performed on PBMCs, taken before nivolumab (anti-PD-1) treatment. CDR3 nucleotides: TGTGCCAGCAGTTACTCGAGTTCAAGGGTTGAAGCTTTCTTT. Translated: CASSYSSSRVEAFF.